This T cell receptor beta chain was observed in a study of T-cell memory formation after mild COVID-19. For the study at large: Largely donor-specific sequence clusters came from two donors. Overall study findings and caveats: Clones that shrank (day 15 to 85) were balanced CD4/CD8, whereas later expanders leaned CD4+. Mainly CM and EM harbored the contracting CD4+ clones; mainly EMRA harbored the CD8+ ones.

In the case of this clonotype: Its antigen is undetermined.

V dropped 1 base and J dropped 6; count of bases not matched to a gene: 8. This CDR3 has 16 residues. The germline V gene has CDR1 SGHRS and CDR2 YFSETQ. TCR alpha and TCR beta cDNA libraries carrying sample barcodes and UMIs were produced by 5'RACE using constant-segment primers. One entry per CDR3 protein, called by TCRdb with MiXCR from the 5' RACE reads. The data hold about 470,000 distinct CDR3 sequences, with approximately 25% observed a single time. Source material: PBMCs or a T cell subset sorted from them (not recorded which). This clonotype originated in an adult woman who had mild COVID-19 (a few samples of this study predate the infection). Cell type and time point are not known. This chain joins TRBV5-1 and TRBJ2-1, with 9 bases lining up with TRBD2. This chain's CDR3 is CASSLRAGGLGNEQFF. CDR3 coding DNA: TGCGCCAGCAGCTTGAGAGCGGGGGGTCTTGGCAATGAGCAGTTCTTC.